What follows are 14 T cell receptor beta chains derived from one specimen sequenced in a study of cytomegalovirus exposure and HLA in healthy donors. Amplification used 60 Vbeta primers and 13 Jbeta primers. Data came from immunoSEQ multiplex PCR; TCRdb stores just in-frame clones and leaves some out. The profile covers some 200,000 clones, with around 75% appearing a single time and nearly 0.4% taken by the ten largest. Sequenced sample: PBMCs. Source of these receptors: a male donor in good health and CMV-seropositive.

V is TRBV7-3 and J is TRBJ1-1, with D hard to call. The germline V gene has CDR1 SGHTA and CDR2 FQGTGA. With 4 bases removed from V and 5 bases from J, the gap between germline ends came to 11 bases. CDR3 length equals 13 residues. The CDR3 DNA follows: TGTGCCAGCAGCTATAGAGGCCTAACTGAAGCTTTCTTT. This gives the protein CASSYRGLTEAFF.

The chain links TRBV5-4 to TRBJ1-2; possible D gene TRBD1, 5 bases. Trimming left V 0 bases short and J 5 bases short, with 11 bases between. Germline V gene sequence: CDR1 SGHNT, CDR2 YYREEE (reference sequence). The CDR3 sequence is 14 residues long. CDR3 nucleotides: TGTGCCAGCAGCTTGGGCCTGGAGGGGTATGGCTACACCTTC. Its translation is CASSLGLEGYGYTF.

The chain carries TRBV19 and TRBJ1-6, with D perhaps matching TRBD1 (5 bases). The CDR3 has 16 residues. Trimming removed 5 bases at V and 9 bases at J, with 20 bases between. Germline V gives CDR1 LNHDA, CDR2 SQIVND (reference sequence). Written as DNA, the CDR3 is TGTGCCAGTAGTTCCCCCGACGGGGGGGAAGCTTCACCCCTCCACTTT. This codes for CASSSPDGGEASPLHF.

The chain couples TRBV7-2 to TRBJ1-5; D may be TRBD1 (5 bases). The CDR3 contains 13 residues. Germline V gene sequence: CDR1 SGHTA, CDR2 FQGNSA. Trimming pared 5 bases from V and 4 bases from J, leaving 9 bases between. As DNA, the CDR3 is TGTGCCAGCAGCGTTAACAGGAATCAGCCCCAGCATTTT. This codes for CASSVNRNQPQHF.

This chain uses TRBV10-1 with TRBJ1-1; no definite D call. The V end was cut by 5 bases, the J end by 1 base, with 8 bases between. The CDR3 loop spans 13 amino acids. Germline V gives CDR1 WNHNN, CDR2 SYGVQD (reference sequence). CDR3 nucleotides: TGCGCCAGCAGTCTGACGGGGAACACTGAAGCTTTCTTT. Its translation: CASSLTGNTEAFF.

The sample holds one count of this clone. This chain uses TRBV4-1 with TRBJ1-6; possible D gene TRBD1, 5 bases. The V end was cut by 4 bases, the J end by 10 bases, with 17 bases between. Germline CDR1 and CDR2: MGHRA and YSYEKL. The CDR3 has 15 amino acids. The CDR3 bases are TGCGCCAGCAGCCCCCCGTTCAGGGAAGGGTCACCCCTCCACTTT. Protein: CASSPPFREGSPLHF.

The chain recombines TRBV6-5 with TRBJ1-6; maybe TRBD1 (6 bases). This CDR3 is built from 15 residues. The germline gives CDR1 MNHEY, CDR2 SVGAGI. The V end was cut by 7 bases, the J end by 6 bases, with 16 bases between. The CDR3 nucleotides are TGTGCCAGCAACCAAGGACAGATTAGTAATTCACCCCTCCACTTT. It translates to CASNQGQISNSPLHF.

This clone was counted between two and nine times. The chain couples TRBV7-3 to TRBJ2-1; a weak D match, TRBD2 (5 bases). Trimming cost V 2 bases and J 6 bases, with 11 bases left between them. The CDR3 is 14 amino acids. CDR1 SGHTA and CDR2 FQGTGA come from the germline V gene. CDR3 nucleotide sequence: TGTGCCAGCAGCTTAGTCGGGATCCGCAATGAGCAGTTCTTC. Translation gives CASSLVGIRNEQFF.

V is TRBV11-2 and J is TRBJ1-2, with 7 bases aligning to TRBD1. There are 14 residues in the CDR3. From germline, CDR1 is SGHAT and CDR2 FQNNGV. The junction had 8 bases not matched to a gene; V was cut back by 5 bases and J by 5 bases. The CDR3 DNA reads TGTGCCAGCAGCCAGGGGGGTCAGTATTATGGCTACACCTTC. It specifies CASSQGGQYYGYTF.

This sequence joins TRBV27 and TRBJ2-3; weak D call: TRBD1 (6 bases). Germline-derived CDR1 and CDR2 are MNHEY and SMNVEV (reference sequence). With 3 bases removed from V and 2 bases from J, the gap between germline ends came to 9 bases. CDR3 size: 14 residues. This chain's CDR3 is CASSFGQNTDTQYF. CDR3 sequence (DNA): TGTGCCAGCAGTTTTGGACAGAACACAGATACGCAGTATTTT.

This rearrangement joins TRBV6-1 to TRBJ2-1; 15 bases fit TRBD2. The germline V gene has CDR1 MNHNS and CDR2 SASEGT. After removal of 3 bases from V and 2 bases from J, the junction contained 8 bases not matched to a gene. This CDR3 spans 19 amino acids. The CDR3 DNA reads TGTGCCAGCAGTGACGGACTAGCGGGGGGGCGGCCCCCCTACAATGAGCAGTTCTTC. Encoded protein: CASSDGLAGGRPPYNEQFF.

The CDR3 nucleotides are TGTGCCAGTAGTAATCAAGGGGGAGACACTGAAGCTTTCTTT. Amino acids: CASSNQGGDTEAFF. This chain links TRBV19 with TRBJ1-1; possibly TRBD1 for D (6 bases). The CDR3 length is 14 residues. Germline CDR1 and CDR2: LNHDA and SQIVND (reference sequence). V lost 4 bases and J lost 3, with 12 bases in between. Drawing the rest from reference TRBV19 and TRBJ1-1, the complete variable domain is DGGITQSPKYLFRKEGQNVTLSCEQNLNHDAMYWYRQDPGQGLRLIYYSQIVNDFQKGDIAEGYSVSREKKESFPLTVTSAQKNPTAFYLCASSNQGGDTEAFFGQGTRLTVV.

This clone was observed a few times. J is TRBJ2-5 and V is TRBV9; no reliable D call. The germline V gene encodes CDR1 SGDLS and CDR2 YYNGEE. The V and J ends lost 0 bases and 3 bases respectively, with 6 bases between them. The CDR3 has 13 residues. CDR3 loop: CASSVDPEETQYF. CDR3 sequence (DNA): TGTGCCAGCAGCGTAGACCCAGAAGAGACCCAGTACTTC.

The chain uses TRBV29-1 and TRBJ2-3, with 10 positions matching TRBD2. The junction had 8 bases not matched to a gene; V was cut back by 4 bases and J by 4 bases. CDR1 SQVTM and CDR2 ANQGSEA come from the germline V gene. The CDR3 runs to 15 residues. The CDR3 region is CSVGTGLAFSDTQYF. The CDR3 DNA reads as TGCAGCGTTGGAACGGGACTAGCGTTCTCAGATACGCAGTATTTT.